These T cell receptor beta chains were read from a single sample in a study of persistence of HIV-infected CD4 T cells. Produced via immunoSEQ multiplex PCR; TCRdb's table is partial and in-frame only. Among 45,000 to 55,000 clones, about four fifths were seen once, and the ten largest hold about 3%. These receptors' targets are unknown. The input for sequencing was CD4+ T cells sorted from PBMCs after roughly 17-hour stimulation, taken from a patient who received antiretroviral therapy. Receptors were obtained from an adult man with HIV who was CMV-seropositive. CDR3s include the opening cysteine and the closing phenylalanine or tryptophan. The order of the fields is clone size, D gene, V gene, J gene, CDR3 DNA, CDR3 protein. The D gene is left open where the match is weak. Only some rows state a clone size, as once, few, many or a class for expanded clones.

>.|TRBD1|TRBV27|TRBJ1-5
TGTGCCAGCAGTTTGGACAGGGCTAGCAATCAGCCCCAGCATTTT
CASSLDRASNQPQHF
>.|TRBD1|TRBV18|TRBJ1-2
TGTGCCAGCTCACCACAGCCAGGGGGCGAGAGGGGCTACACCTTC
CASSPQPGGERGYTF
>few|.|TRBV15|TRBJ1-6
TGTGCCACCAGCAGTGGGGACATGAGAAGTTCACCCCTCCACTTT
CATSSGDMRSSPLHF
>once|TRBD1|TRBV6-5|TRBJ2-2
TGTGCCAGCAGTCACCGGGACAGGATCACCGGGGAGCTGTTTTTT
CASSHRDRITGELFF
>.|TRBD1|TRBV6-6|TRBJ2-7
TGTGCCAGCAGCACCGGGACAGCGAGGGAGCAGTACTTC
CASSTGTAREQYF
>.|TRBD1|TRBV10-3|TRBJ2-3
TGTGCCATCAGGCCCGGACAGGGGGTTTTCACAGATACGCAGTATTTT
CAIRPGQGVFTDTQYF
>.|TRBD2|TRBV29-1|TRBJ2-3
TGCAGCGTGGATAGCGGGGGGAAAACTAGCACAGATACGCAGTATTTT
CSVDSGGKTSTDTQYF
>.|.|TRBV5-4|TRBJ1-6
TGTGCCAGCAGCTTTATCAGTACACCCCTCCACTTT
CASSFISTPLHF
>.|.|TRBV6-2/TRBV6-3|TRBJ1-2
TGTGCCAGCAGTTACTGGTCCGGGGGCCGCTATGGCTACACCTTC
CASSYWSGGRYGYTF
>.|TRBD1|TRBV30|TRBJ2-7
TGTGCCTGGAGTGTTTTTGCCGGGACAGGAAGGAGCTACGAGCAGTACTTC
CAWSVFAGTGRSYEQYF
>.|TRBD1|TRBV4-1|TRBJ2-3
TGCGCCAGCAGCCAAGATAGCCCGGGACAGGCTTTTGCAGATACGCAGTATTTT
CASSQDSPGQAFADTQYF
>.|TRBD1|TRBV5-1|TRBJ1-5
TGCGCCAGCAGCTCGAAGGGGGCCCGGGAGATGACCCAGCATTTT
CASSSKGAREMTQHF
>.|TRBD1|TRBV30|TRBJ1-2
TGTGCCTGGAGTGTAAGAGAGACAGGGGGCTGGGGCTACACCTTC
CAWSVRETGGWGYTF
>.|.|TRBV19|TRBJ2-2
TGTGCCAGTAGTCTTGACCGGGCCGGGGAGCTGTTTTTT
CASSLDRAGELFF
>.|.|TRBV12-3/TRBV12-4|TRBJ1-1
TGTGCCAGCAGCCAGGGGAATGCGGGGGCTTTCTTT
CASSQGNAGAFF
>.|.|TRBV30|TRBJ1-2
TGTGCCTGGAGTTGGTTGGGCAGCTATGGCTACACCTTC
CAWSWLGSYGYTF
>.|.|TRBV6-5|TRBJ1-1
TGTGCCAGCAGGTTTGATAGGAACACTGAAGCTTTCTTT
CASRFDRNTEAFF
>few|.|TRBV4-1|TRBJ1-3
TGCGCCAGCAGCCTCGGGACGGTCTCTGGAAACACCATATATTTT
CASSLGTVSGNTIYF
>.|TRBD1|TRBV6-4|TRBJ2-1
TGTGCCAGCAGTCCGGACAGGGGGATCTACAATGAGCAGTTCTTC
CASSPDRGIYNEQFF
>few|.|TRBV25-1|TRBJ1-6
TGTGCCAGCAGTGAATTTGGCCGGGGGTCCCTCCACTTT
CASSEFGRGSLHF
>.|.|TRBV6-6|TRBJ1-5
TGTGCCAGCAGTTACAGGCAACTCGATCAGCCCCAGCATTTT
CASSYRQLDQPQHF
>once|.|TRBV30|TRBJ2-1
TGTGCCTGGGACAAGGAGCTAAACAATGAGCAGTTCTTC
CAWDKELNNEQFF
>.|.|TRBV6-1|TRBJ1-1
TGTGCCAGCAGTGAGCCCAGATCGAACACTGAAGCTTTCTTT
CASSEPRSNTEAFF
>.|TRBD2|TRBV29-1|TRBJ2-5
TGCAGCGCTGTAGGACTAGCGGGGGATCAAGAGACCCAGTACTTC
CSAVGLAGDQETQYF
>.|TRBD2|TRBV7-6|TRBJ2-1
TGTGCCAGCAGCTACTCGGGACTAGCGGGGGGAAACAATGAGCAGTTCTTC
CASSYSGLAGGNNEQFF
>.|.|TRBV20-1|TRBJ1-2
TGCAGTGCTTCTTACTATGGCTACACCTTC
CSASYYGYTF
>.|.|TRBV29-1|TRBJ2-7
TGCAGCGTCGCCCGAAATCCTGACGGCTACGAGCAGTACTTC
CSVARNPDGYEQYF
>.|TRBD2|TRBV3-1/TRBV3-2|TRBJ2-1
TGTGCCAGCAGCCTGAGGGGACTACCCTGGAACAATGAGCAGTTCTTC
CASSLRGLPWNNEQFF
>.|.|TRBV29-1|TRBJ2-2
TGCAGCGTTGATGCAGGGAACACCGGGGAGCTGTTTTTT
CSVDAGNTGELFF
>once|TRBD2|TRBV5-4|TRBJ2-2
TGTGCCAGCAGCTTGGGTATAGCGGGGAACACCGGGGAGCTGTTTTTT
CASSLGIAGNTGELFF
>.|TRBD2|TRBV9|TRBJ2-1
TGTGCCAGCAGCGCGGGACTAGGGTCCTACAATGAGCAGTTCTTC
CASSAGLGSYNEQFF
>once|.|TRBV6-5|TRBJ2-2
TGTGCCAGCAGACGGGACCGGGGAACCACCGGGGAGCTGTTTTTT
CASRRDRGTTGELFF
>.|.|TRBV12-3/TRBV12-4|TRBJ1-5
TGTGCCAGCAGTTTCGGTCAGCCCCAGCATTTT
CASSFGQPQHF
>.|.|TRBV7-9|TRBJ2-7
TGTGCCAGCAGCTTAGCAGGGGTCGGCTACGAGCAGTACTTC
CASSLAGVGYEQYF
>.|.|TRBV6-6|TRBJ1-2
TGTGCCAGCAGTTACGCCTTCCGCTATGGCTACACCTTC
CASSYAFRYGYTF
>.|.|TRBV30|TRBJ1-2
TGTGCCTGGAGTGTAGGGGTCTATGGCTACACCTTC
CAWSVGVYGYTF
>.|.|TRBV3-1/TRBV3-2|TRBJ1-1
TGTGCCAGCAGCCAAACCCCAACGCCTGAAGCTTTCTTT
CASSQTPTPEAFF
>.|.|TRBV27|TRBJ1-1
TGTGCCAGCAGTACCGTAGGACGGTTGAACACTGAAGCTTTCTTT
CASSTVGRLNTEAFF
>.|.|TRBV3-1/TRBV3-2|TRBJ1-3
TGTGCCAGCAGCCAACCTCCGGGGATCTCTGGAAACACCATATATTTT
CASSQPPGISGNTIYF
>.|.|TRBV7-8|TRBJ1-2
TGTGCCAGCAGCTTAGACCGATATAACTATGGCTACACCTTC
CASSLDRYNYGYTF
>.|.|TRBV4-1|TRBJ1-1
TGCGCCAGCAGGGTCGGACAGCTCTCTAACACTGAAGCTTTCTTT
CASRVGQLSNTEAFF
>.|.|TRBV7-2|TRBJ2-1
TGTGCCAGCAGTTCCTTGGGGGGTATCGGCTACAATGAGCAGTTCTTC
CASSSLGGIGYNEQFF
>.|.|TRBV10-3|TRBJ2-3
TGTGCCATCGAGACAGAGTACGGGGCGCAGTATTTT
CAIETEYGAQYF
>.|.|TRBV19|TRBJ1-5
TGTGCCAGTAGTACCCGAATGGGAGATAGCAATCAGCCCCAGCATTTT
CASSTRMGDSNQPQHF